Below, one TCR beta chain is given with its context. This clonotype was found many times. Its cognate antigen has yet to be identified. Base quality data are lacking; no much larger clone is found one base away. The data originate from a study of T cells in Graves' hyperthyroidism and ophthalmopathy (dated 2019 in TCRdb). Broadly, across the study: Peripheral blood samples were taken at the time of initial diagnosis, prior to any treatment. According to the paper, TCR Vbeta CDR3 sequencing was carried out on 135 peripheral blood samples, which came from 40 to 45 ophthalmopathy, around 74 hyperthyroidism and 17 progressor patients. Prospective prediction of ophthalmopathy was tested in an independent validation cohort of fewer than 20 hyperthyroidism patients and 15 to 17 patients who later progressed to ophthalmopathy. Once sampling was done, hyperthyroidism patients were given methimazole at a starting dose of 30 mg daily, whereas ophthalmopathy patients were given high-dose intravenous methylprednisolone. To identify distinguishing TCR V-J signatures, a discovery cohort of about 95 patients was used, comprising fewer than 45 with Graves' ophthalmopathy and some 60 with stable Graves' hyperthyroidism. The approximately 100 discovery patients were randomly split 7:3 into training and test sets. In addition, the study compared T-cell repertoires in thyroid tissue and in blood from about 6 Graves' hyperthyroidism patients. Results and caveats for the whole study, not just this receptor: Ophthalmopathy was separated from stable hyperthyroidism by a 13 V-J signature model, with roughly 88% sensitivity and approximately 84% specificity obtained in cross-validation and 80%/75% obtained in testing. Most expanded thyroid clonotypes (frequency above 0.001) were also found in blood, which suggests that blood repertoires may mirror thyroid immune responses. In validation, the model predicted progression to ophthalmopathy a median of 6.5 months before onset, with approximately 68% sensitivity and roughly 72% specificity. Sample size was not statistically predetermined, and investigators were not blinded to group allocation.

Ophthalmopathy patients had moderately to severely active disease, with a Clinical Activity Score of 3 or more, a NOSPECS grade of 4 or more, and a disease duration of less than 3 months. Exclusion was applied to patients with uncontrolled infections, other autoimmune diseases, pregnancy or lactation. Diagnoses relied on clinical symptoms, serum thyroxine and TRAb, thyroid ultrasound and orbital computed tomography. PBMCs were separated from over 9 ml of fresh peripheral blood using Ficoll-Paque density gradient centrifugation. Total RNA was extracted using Trizol reagent, and RNA quality was assessed on an Agilent 2100 Bioanalyzer. CDR1 SNHLY and CDR2 FYNNEI are derived from the germline V gene. Including cysteine and phenylalanine, the CDR3 has 15 amino acids. Only CDR3 DNA is held: 45 bases, read in frame from base 1. The V and J ends are trimmed by 4 bases and 4 bases, leaving 17 bases between them.

The TCR beta CDR3 regions were amplified from the RNA transcripts. A first-round RT-PCR of the TCR CDR3 used the HTBI primer set with the Qiagen OneStep RT-PCR kit. A second multiplex PCR round built the libraries, followed by size selection and purification. Paired-end sequencing of the libraries was performed with 100 bp reads on an Illumina HiSeq2000. The original methods were these. SOAPnuke was used to process the raw data, throwing out any read that contained adapters or uncalled bases, had a mean Phred below 15, or lacked an exact constant-primer or identifier match. High-quality paired reads were merged with COPE v1.2.5, and unique nucleotide sequences were defined as clonotypes. Clonotypes were aligned to IMGT TRBV, TRBD and TRBJ reference segments using MiTCR v1.1. Only V-J combinations with frequency above 0.0001, covering about 99% of repertoires, were analysed. A TCS score was defined as the ratio between F50 (clonal expansion) and ExV (chaos), using BLOSUM62-based TCRdist between CDR3 peptides within each V-J. Welch's t-statistics and random forest reduced 450 to 600 V-J features to 13, which were used in a naive Bayes classifier (R e1071). The raw public data were reprocessed by TCRdb itself: fastp quality trimming at Q25, MiXCR clonotype calling, in-frame beta chains only. Under each unique CDR3 protein, matching rows form one entry showing the most common genes and DNA. TCRdb, rather than the study authors, made the V and J calls. The sample yields 400,000 or so distinct CDR3 sequences; around an eighth were counted once. Approximately 29% of the sample goes to the ten largest clones.

This receptor was taken from a man aged 50 to 59 with Graves' ophthalmopathy. Sequenced: blood. Rearrangement joined TRBV2 to TRBJ2-7, with no reliable assignment of the D segment. The CDR3: CASSGSQLKGYEQYF. The nucleotides are TGTGCCAGCAGTGGGTCCCAGCTCAAAGGTTACGAGCAGTACTTC.